This T cell receptor beta chain was sequenced during a study of early T cells in non-severe SARS-CoV-2 infection. On the study more broadly: Chains were unpaired, as sequencing was done on bulk RNA from unsorted whole blood. Overall study findings and caveats: Reliance on VDJdb matching favored anti-spike CD8 responses; private and CD4 specificities were missed.

Individual cDNA molecules were tagged with unique molecular identifiers, the study reported. A single record per CDR3 protein comes from TCRdb applying MiXCR to the 5' RACE reads. This sample has some 77,000 distinct CDR3 sequences, with around 13% found just once. This CDR3 contains 17 residues. V was pared by 3 bases and J by 3 bases, with 10 bases of the junction left unmatched. This clonotype appeared a single time. The antigen is undetermined. Sequencing was done on a sample of whole blood. This sequence was found in an adult who was a healthcare worker with PCR-confirmed SARS-CoV-2 infection or an uninfected control (not recorded which). The chain uses TRBV12-3 or TRBV12-4 and TRBJ2-7; 11 nucleotides match TRBD1. The CDR3 loop reads CASSLGTSGTGGYEQYF. In DNA form, the CDR3 reads TGTGCCAGCAGTTTGGGGACCTCCGGGACAGGGGGCTACGAGCAGTACTTC.